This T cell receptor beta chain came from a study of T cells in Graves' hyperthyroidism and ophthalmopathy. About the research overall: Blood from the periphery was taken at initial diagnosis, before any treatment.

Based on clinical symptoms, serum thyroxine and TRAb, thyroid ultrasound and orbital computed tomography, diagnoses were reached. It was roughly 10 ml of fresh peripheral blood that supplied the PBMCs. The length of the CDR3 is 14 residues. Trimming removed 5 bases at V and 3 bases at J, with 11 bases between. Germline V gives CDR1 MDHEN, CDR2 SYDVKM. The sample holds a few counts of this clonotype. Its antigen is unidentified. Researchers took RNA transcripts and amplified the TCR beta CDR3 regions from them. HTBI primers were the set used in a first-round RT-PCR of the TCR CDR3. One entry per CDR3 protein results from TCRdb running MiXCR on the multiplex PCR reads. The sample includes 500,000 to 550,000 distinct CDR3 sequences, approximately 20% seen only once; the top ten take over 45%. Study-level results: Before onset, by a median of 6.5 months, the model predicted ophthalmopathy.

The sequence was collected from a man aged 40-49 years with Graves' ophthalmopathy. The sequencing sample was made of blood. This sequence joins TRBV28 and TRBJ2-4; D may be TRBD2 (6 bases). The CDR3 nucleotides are TGTGCCAGCAGTGGAGGGGTAAACAAAAACATTCAGTACTTC. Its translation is CASSGGVNKNIQYF.